The text below deals with one T cell receptor beta chain. Primers used in a second PCR of about 6 to 12 cycles were a sample-barcoded 5' primer and a J-beta primer mix. TCRdb itself ran the 5' RACE reads through MiXCR, one entry per CDR3 protein. The table lists hundreds of thousands of distinct CDR3 sequences, approximately 49% of them singletons. This sample was taken from a study of blood T cells in healthy people across ages. Sequences were obtained from blood. The origin of this receptor is a woman aged 55-75 years in good health.

CDR3 residues: CASSGTLKETQYF. The DNA for the CDR3 is TGTGCCAGCAGCGGGACACTAAAAGAGACCCAGTACTTC. V and J are TRBV7-3 and TRBJ2-5; possible D gene TRBD1, 6 bases. The CDR3 consists of 13 residues. CDR1 is SGHTA, CDR2 FQGTGA, per germline. With 5 bases removed from V and 3 bases from J, the gap between germline ends came to 10 bases.